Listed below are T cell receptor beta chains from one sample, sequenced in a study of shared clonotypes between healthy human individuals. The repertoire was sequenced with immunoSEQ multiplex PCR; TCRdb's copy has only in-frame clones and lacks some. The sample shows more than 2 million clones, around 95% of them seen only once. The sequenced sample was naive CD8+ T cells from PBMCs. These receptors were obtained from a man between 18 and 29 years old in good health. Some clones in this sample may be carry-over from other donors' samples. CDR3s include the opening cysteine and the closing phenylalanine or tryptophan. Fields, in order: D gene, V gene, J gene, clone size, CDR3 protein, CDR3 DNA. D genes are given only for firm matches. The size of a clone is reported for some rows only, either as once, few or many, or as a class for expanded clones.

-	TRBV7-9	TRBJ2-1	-	CASSQLTDYNEQFF	TGTGCCAGCAGCCAATTGACAGACTACAATGAGCAGTTCTTC
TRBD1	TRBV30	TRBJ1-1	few	CAWSPGTGDDEAFF	TGTGCCTGGAGCCCCGGGACAGGGGACGATGAAGCTTTCTTT
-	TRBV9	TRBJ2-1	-	CASSVGLAKGEQFF	TGTGCCAGCAGCGTGGGACTCGCCAAGGGTGAGCAGTTCTTC
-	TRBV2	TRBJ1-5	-	CASKEGLGPQHF	TGTGCCAGCAAAGAGGGCTTAGGGCCCCAGCATTTT
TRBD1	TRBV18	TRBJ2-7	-	CASSPDRMSSYEQYF	TGTGCCAGCTCCCCGGACAGGATGAGCTCCTACGAGCAGTACTTC
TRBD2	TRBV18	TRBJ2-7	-	CASSAGAGGTYEQYF	TGTGCCAGCTCCGCGGGTGCGGGAGGAACATACGAGCAGTACTTC
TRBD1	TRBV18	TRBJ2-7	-	CASSRQGRDEQYF	TGTGCCAGCTCGCGACAGGGGCGAGACGAGCAGTACTTC
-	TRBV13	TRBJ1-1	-	CASSLGERTEAFF	TGTGCCAGCAGCTTAGGGGAAAGGACTGAAGCTTTCTTT
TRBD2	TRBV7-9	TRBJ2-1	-	CASSPRGTSKDEQFF	TGTGCCAGCAGCCCAAGGGGGACTAGCAAGGATGAGCAGTTCTTC
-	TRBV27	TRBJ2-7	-	CASSEGAGPRNEQYF	TGTGCCAGCAGCGAGGGGGCGGGGCCTCGGAACGAGCAGTACTTC
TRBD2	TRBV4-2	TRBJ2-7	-	CASSGNSGRAIYEQYF	TGTGCCAGCAGCGGGAATAGCGGGAGGGCCATCTACGAGCAGTACTTC
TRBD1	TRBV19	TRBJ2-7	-	CASSISGQERVYEQYF	TGTGCCAGTAGTATTTCAGGACAGGAAAGGGTCTACGAGCAGTACTTC
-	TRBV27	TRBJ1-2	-	CASRPQGPLNYGYTF	TGTGCCAGCAGGCCACAGGGACCTCTCAACTATGGCTACACCTTC
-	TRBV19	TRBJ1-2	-	CASSIGTRYYDGYTF	TGTGCCAGTAGTATTGGGACAAGGTATTATGATGGCTACACCTTC